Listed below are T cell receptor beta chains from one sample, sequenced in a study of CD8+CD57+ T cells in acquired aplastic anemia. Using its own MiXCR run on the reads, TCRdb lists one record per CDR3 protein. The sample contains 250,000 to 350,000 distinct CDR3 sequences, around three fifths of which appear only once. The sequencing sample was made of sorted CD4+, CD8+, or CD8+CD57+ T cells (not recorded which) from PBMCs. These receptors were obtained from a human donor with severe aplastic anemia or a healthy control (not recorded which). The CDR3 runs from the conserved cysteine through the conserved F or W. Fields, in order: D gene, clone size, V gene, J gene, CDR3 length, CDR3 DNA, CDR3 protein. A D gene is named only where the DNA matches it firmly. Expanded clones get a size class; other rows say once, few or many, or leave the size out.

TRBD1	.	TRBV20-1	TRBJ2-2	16	TGCAGTGCTAGTAAGGGACAGGGCATTAACACCGGGGAGCTGTTTTTT	CSASKGQGINTGELFF
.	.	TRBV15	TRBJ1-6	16	TGTGCCACCAGCATCATCACCGGAGGGCTAAATTCACCCCTCCACTTT	CATSIITGGLNSPLHF
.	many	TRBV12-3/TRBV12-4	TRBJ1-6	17	TGTGCCAGCGGGGAAAGGACAGCTAACACCTATAATTCACCCCTCCACTTT	CASGERTANTYNSPLHF
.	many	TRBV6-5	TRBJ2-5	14	TGTGCCAGCAGTTACTCGCGCAATCAAGAGACCCAGTACTTC	CASSYSRNQETQYF
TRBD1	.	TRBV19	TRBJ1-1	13	TGTGCCAGTAGTATTGGACAGGGGGGTGAAGCTTTCTTT	CASSIGQGGEAFF
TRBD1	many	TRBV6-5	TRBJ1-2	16	TGTGCCAGCAGTTCCCCGGGACAGGAGAGTAACTATGGCTACACCTTC	CASSSPGQESNYGYTF
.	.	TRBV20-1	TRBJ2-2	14	TGCAGTGCTAGTCTTTCGGGGTCGGTCGGGGAGCTGTTTTTT	CSASLSGSVGELFF
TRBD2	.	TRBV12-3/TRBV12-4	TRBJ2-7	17	TGTGCCAGCAGTCCCCCTAGCGGTCACCTTGGGAGACACGAGCAGTACTTC	CASSPPSGHLGRHEQYF
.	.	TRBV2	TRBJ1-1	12	TGTGCCAGCAGTGAAGCACCCCGAGGGGCTTTCTTT	CASSEAPRGAFF
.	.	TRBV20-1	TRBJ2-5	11	TGCAGTGCTAGTCGGAAGGAGACCCAGTACTTC	CSASRKETQYF
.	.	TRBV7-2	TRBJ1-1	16	TGTGCCAGCAGCCCCTACGGCTTTTTGATAAACACTGAAGCTTTCTTT	CASSPYGFLINTEAFF
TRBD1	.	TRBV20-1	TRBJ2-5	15	TGCAGTGCTAGCCTGGACAGGGGGCGCACAGAGACCCAGTACTTC	CSASLDRGRTETQYF
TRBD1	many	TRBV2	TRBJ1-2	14	TGTGCCAGCAGCGGGACAGGGAGGAACTATGGCTACACCTTC	CASSGTGRNYGYTF
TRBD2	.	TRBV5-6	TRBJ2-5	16	TGTGCCAGCAGCTGGACTAGCGGGGGGCCAAGGGAGACCCAGTACTTC	CASSWTSGGPRETQYF
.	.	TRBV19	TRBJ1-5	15	TGTGCCAGTAGGGTCGGACAGTTCAGCAATCAGCCCCAGCATTTT	CASRVGQFSNQPQHF
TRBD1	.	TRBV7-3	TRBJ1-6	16	TGTGCCAGCAGCCCAGGGGGGCAGGGTGGTACCTCACCCCTCCACTTT	CASSPGGQGGTSPLHF
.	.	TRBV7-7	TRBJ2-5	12	TGTGCTAGCAGCTTGGCGGTCGAGACCCGGTACTTC	CASSLAVETRYF
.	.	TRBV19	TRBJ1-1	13	TGTGCCAGTAGGGGAATTACGAGCGCTGAAGCTTTCTTT	CASRGITSAEAFF
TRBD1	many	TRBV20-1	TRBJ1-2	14	TGCAGTGCTAGTCCGAGGACAGGGCATCGAGGCTACACCTTC	CSASPRTGHRGYTF
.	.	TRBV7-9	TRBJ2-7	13	TGTGCCAGCAGCTTAGTGGGGGGCAGGGAGCAGTACTTC	CASSLVGGREQYF
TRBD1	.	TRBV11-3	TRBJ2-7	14	TGTGCCAGCAGCTTAGTTGGACAGGGAGGCGAGCAGTACTTC	CASSLVGQGGEQYF
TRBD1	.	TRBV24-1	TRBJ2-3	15	TGTGCCACCAGTGACATGACAGGGGTGGGAAATACGCAGTATTTT	CATSDMTGVGNTQYF
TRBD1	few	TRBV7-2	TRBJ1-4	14	TGTGCCAGCAGCTTGACAGGGTCGGATGAAAAACTGTTTTTT	CASSLTGSDEKLFF
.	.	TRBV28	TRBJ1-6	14	TGTGCCAGCAGCCCCCCCCTCGACGGGAGGCCCCTCCACTTT	CASSPPLDGRPLHF
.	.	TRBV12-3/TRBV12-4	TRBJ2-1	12	TGTGCCAGCGAATTAGAGGCGAATGAGCAGTTCTTC	CASELEANEQFF
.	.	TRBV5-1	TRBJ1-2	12	TGCGCCAGCAGCCCCCCTAGGGACGGCTACACCTTC	CASSPPRDGYTF
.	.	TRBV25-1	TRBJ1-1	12	TGTGCCAGCAGAACAGGGTCAGGTGAAGCTTTCTTT	CASRTGSGEAFF
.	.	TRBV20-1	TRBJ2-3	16	TGCAGTGCTAGAGATCTGGGCAGGGCGGGCACAGATACGCAGTATTTT	CSARDLGRAGTDTQYF
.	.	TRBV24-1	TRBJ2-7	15	TGTGCCACCAGTGATCCACAGAACGGGATCTACGAGCAGTACTTC	CATSDPQNGIYEQYF
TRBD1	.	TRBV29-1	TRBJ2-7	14	TGCAGCGTCGGGACAGGGGGCCCATCCTACGAGCAGTACTTC	CSVGTGGPSYEQYF
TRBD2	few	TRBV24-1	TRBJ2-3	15	TGTGCCACCAGTGAGTCGGGGGGAATCACAGATACGCAGTATTTT	CATSESGGITDTQYF
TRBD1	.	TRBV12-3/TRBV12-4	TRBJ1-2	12	TGTGCCAGCAGTTCCTTTGGACAGGGGCAACCCTTC	CASSSFGQGQPF